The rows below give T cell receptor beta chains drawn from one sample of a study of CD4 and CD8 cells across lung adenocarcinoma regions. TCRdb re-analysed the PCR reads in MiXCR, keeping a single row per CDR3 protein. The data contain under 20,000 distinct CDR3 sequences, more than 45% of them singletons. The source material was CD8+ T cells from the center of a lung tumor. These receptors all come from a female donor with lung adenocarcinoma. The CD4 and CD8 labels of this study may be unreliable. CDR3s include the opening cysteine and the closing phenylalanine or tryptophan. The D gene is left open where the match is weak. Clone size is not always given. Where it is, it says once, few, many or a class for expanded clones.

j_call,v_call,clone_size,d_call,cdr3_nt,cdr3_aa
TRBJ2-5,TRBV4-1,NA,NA,TGCGCCAGCAGCCCAGAAGGGGATCCCCGAGAGACCCAGTACTTC,CASSPEGDPRETQYF
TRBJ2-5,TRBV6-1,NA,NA,TGTGCCAGCTCTGCCGTTAAAGAGACCCAGTACTTC,CASSAVKETQYF
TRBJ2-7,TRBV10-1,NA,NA,TGCGCCAGCAGTCCCCGGGACCGACCCTACGAGCAGTACTTC,CASSPRDRPYEQYF
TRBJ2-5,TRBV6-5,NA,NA,TGTGCCAGCAGTTACGCAGGAGAGACCCAGTACTTC,CASSYAGETQYF
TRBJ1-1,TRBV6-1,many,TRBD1,TGTGCCAGCAGGCGGAAACAGGGGACTGAAGCTTTCTTT,CASRRKQGTEAFF
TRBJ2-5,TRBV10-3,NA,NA,TGTGCCGGGGGGCTCGGGGGCGGGGACCAAGATACCCAGTACTTC,CAGGLGGGDQDTQYF
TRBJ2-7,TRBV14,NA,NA,TGTGCCAGCAGCCAAGTTTCGAGGTTTAGCTCCTACGAGCAGTACTTC,CASSQVSRFSSYEQYF
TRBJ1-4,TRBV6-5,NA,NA,TGTGCCAGCAGTTACTCGAAAGGACAGCCCGTTGTTATTGCTAATGAAAAACTGTTTTTT,CASSYSKGQPVVIANEKLFF
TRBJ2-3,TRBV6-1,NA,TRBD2,TGTGCCAGCAGCAAAGCTAGCGGTGTGCCCTACGATGAGCAGTATTTT,CASSKASGVPYDEQYF
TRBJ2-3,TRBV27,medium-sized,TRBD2,TGTGCCAGCAGTTTAATGGCGGGGGGGCCTAGCACAGATACGCAGTATTTT,CASSLMAGGPSTDTQYF
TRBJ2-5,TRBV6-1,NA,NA,TGTGCCAGCAGTCAGGACAGCCCCGTCGGGACCCAGTACTTC,CASSQDSPVGTQYF
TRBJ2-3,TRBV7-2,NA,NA,TGTGCCAGCAGCTTGGCGCGCACAGATACGCAGTATTTT,CASSLARTDTQYF
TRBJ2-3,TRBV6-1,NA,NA,TGTGCCAGCAGTGACCCCTCGGGTGGGTGCACCGGTACGCAGTATTTT,CASSDPSGGCTGTQYF
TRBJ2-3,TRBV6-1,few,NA,TGTGCCACCACGCGGAGGACCAGTCGGAATACGCAGTATTTT,CATTRRTSRNTQYF
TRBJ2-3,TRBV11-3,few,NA,TGTGCCAGCAGCTTAGTGAGTCGGGAAGGGGGTACGCAGTATTTT,CASSLVSREGGTQYF
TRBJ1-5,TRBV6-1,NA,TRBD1,TGTGCCAGCAGTGAAGAGGACAGGGGAGGCTATCAGCCCCTGCATTTT,CASSEEDRGGYQPLHF
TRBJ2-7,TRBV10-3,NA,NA,TGTGCGGGCACCGGGGGACGGGGCCCAGAGACGCAGTACTTC,CAGTGGRGPETQYF
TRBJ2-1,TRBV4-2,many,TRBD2,TGTGCCAGCAGCCACCTTAGCGGGGGGTCTAGCAATGAGCAGTTCTTC,CASSHLSGGSSNEQFF
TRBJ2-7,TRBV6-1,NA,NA,TGTGCCAGCAGTGAATCGTTGGTCTCCTACGAGCAGTACTTC,CASSESLVSYEQYF
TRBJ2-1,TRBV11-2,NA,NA,TGTGCCAGCAGCTTAGAAAGCGGCGGGGAGCAGTTCTTC,CASSLESGGEQFF
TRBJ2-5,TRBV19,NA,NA,TGTGCCAGTAGAAACCGGGGTAACCAAGAGACCCAGTACTTC,CASRNRGNQETQYF
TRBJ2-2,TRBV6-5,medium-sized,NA,TGTGCCAGCCGCTACCGCGGGTCGAACACCGGGGAGCTGTTTTTT,CASRYRGSNTGELFF
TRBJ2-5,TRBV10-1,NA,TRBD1,TGCGCCAGCAATTACACAGGGGGCGCTTGGGAGGTTACCGTGGAGACCCAGTACTTC,CASNYTGGAWEVTVETQYF